The 5 T cell receptor beta chains given below trace back to one sample, sequenced in a study of breast tumors, draining lymph nodes, adjacent tissues. Via MiXCR, TCRdb re-called the multiplex PCR reads, giving one row per CDR3 protein. The table has 30,000 to 40,000 distinct CDR3 sequences, around 35% seen once. The specimen sequenced was breast tumor tissue. The receptors were sampled from a female donor with breast cancer. Some clones in this sample may be carry-over from other donors' samples.

The CDR3 loop reads CASSWGRSLTDTQYF. The CDR3 DNA is TGTGCCAGCAGTTGGGGACGATCCCTCACAGATACGCAGTATTTT. The rearrangement joins TRBV28 to TRBJ2-3, with D tentatively TRBD1 or TRBD2 (5 bases each). The CDR3 has 15 residues. CDR1 is MDHEN and CDR2 is SYDVKM in the germline V gene. V was cut by 4 bases and J by 2 bases, with 13 bases left in between. Filled out from reference TRBV28 and TRBJ2-3, the complete variable domain reads DVKVTQSSRYLVKRTGEKVFLECVQDMDHENMFWYRQDPGLGLRLIYFSYDVKMKEKGDIPEGYSVSREKKERFSLILESASTNQTSMYLCASSWGRSLTDTQYFGPGTRLTVL.

This clonotype was seen repeatedly, ten times or more. The chain links TRBV7-9 to TRBJ2-2, with D maybe TRBD1 (6 bases). This CDR3 region has 14 residues. Per germline, CDR1 SEHNR and CDR2 FQNEAQ (reference sequence). V was clipped by 1 base and J by 7 bases, with 10 bases between them. CDR3 nucleotide sequence: TGTGCCAGCAGCTTAGGCCAGGGGTTCGGGGAGCTGTTTTTT. Encoded protein: CASSLGQGFGELFF.

The chain links TRBV7-2 to TRBJ2-1; D is unclear. Germline-derived CDR1 and CDR2 are SGHTA and FQGNSA. The CDR3 runs to 15 residues. Trimming removed 5 bases from V and 7 bases from J, with 18 bases in between. The CDR3 sequence is CASSVRALDNNEQFF. The CDR3 bases are TGTGCCAGCAGCGTACGGGCATTAGATAATAATGAGCAGTTCTTC.

The rearrangement joins TRBV3-1 to TRBJ2-5, with a tentative D call TRBD2 (6 bases). V dropped 1 base and J dropped 5 bases, with 14 bases sitting between them. Germline values: CDR1 LGHDT, CDR2 YNNKEL (reference sequence). This CDR3 comprises 15 residues. CDR3 bases: TGTGCCAGCAGCCAAGGCGGGGCGGGATGGGAGACCCAGTACTTC. It encodes CASSQGGAGWETQYF.

This clonotype was picked up many times. The chain is built from TRBV14 and TRBJ1-2, with a weak D call TRBD1 (6 bases). Deletions cut 1 base from V and 7 bases from J, with 10 bases between. The CDR3 has 13 residues. Germline-derived CDR1 and CDR2 are SGHDN and FVKESK. CDR3: CASSQGTGSGYTF. The CDR3 DNA sequence: TGTGCCAGCAGCCAAGGCACAGGGTCTGGCTACACCTTC.